These 27 T cell receptor beta chains were all obtained from the same sample, sequenced in a study of blood T cell repertoires in COVID-19. Libraries were prepared by immunoSEQ multiplex PCR; TCRdb keeps only in-frame clonotypes and omits some of them. The table shows roughly 15,000 clones, with approximately 86% occurring only once. What was sequenced was peripheral blood. These receptors originate from a human donor in a cohort sampled during active COVID-19.

The rearrangement links TRBV11-2 to TRBJ2-5, with TRBD1 matching over 9 bases. The CDR3 has 13 amino acids. Germline V gene lookup returns CDR1 SGHAT and CDR2 FQNNGV. The V segment lost 4 bases and the J segment 5 bases; nucleotides outside the gene matches: 2. The CDR3 DNA is TGTGCCAGCAGCTGGACAGGGGAGGAGACCCAGTACTTC. Amino acid sequence: CASSWTGEETQYF. Using reference TRBV11-2 and TRBJ2-5 for the parts outside the CDR3, the full variable domain is EAGVAQSPRYKIIEKRQSVAFWCNPISGHATLYWYQQILGQGPKLLIQFQNNGVVDDSQLPKDRFSAERLKGVDSTLKIQPAKLEDSAVYLCASSWTGEETQYFGPGTRLLVL.

The CDR3 here is CASSQGQGKNTIYF. In nucleotides, the CDR3 is TGCGCCAGCAGCCAAGGACAGGGTAAAAACACCATATATTTT. The rearrangement links TRBV4-1 to TRBJ1-3; TRBD1 agrees at 7 bases. Germline trimming cut 1 base from V and 6 bases from J; bases unmatched to any gene: 3. This CDR3 region has 14 residues. Germline CDR1 and CDR2: MGHRA and YSYEKL.

The chain employs TRBV11-2 and TRBJ2-5; D may be TRBD1 (5 bases). V gave up 5 bases and J gave up 5 bases, with 15 bases separating them. From germline, CDR1 is SGHAT and CDR2 FQNNGV. The CDR3 totals 14 residues. CDR3 bases: TGTGCCAGCAGCCCCTCAGGGTCCGGGGAGACCCAGTACTTC. It is translated as CASSPSGSGETQYF. Filled out from reference TRBV11-2 and TRBJ2-5, the complete variable domain reads EAGVAQSPRYKIIEKRQSVAFWCNPISGHATLYWYQQILGQGPKLLIQFQNNGVVDDSQLPKDRFSAERLKGVDSTLKIQPAKLEDSAVYLCASSPSGSGETQYFGPGTRLLVL.

The CDR3 here is CASSPTGDAYNEQFF. CDR3 nucleotides: TGTGCCAGCAGCCCGACAGGGGACGCCTACAATGAGCAGTTCTTC. The chain employs TRBV5-4 and TRBJ2-1; 8 nucleotides line up with TRBD1. CDR1 is SGHNT and CDR2 is YYREEE in the germline V gene (reference sequence). Trimming at V came to 4 bases and at J to 2 bases, leaving 5 bases not matched to a gene. CDR3 length equals 15 residues.

This sequence joins TRBV5-5 and TRBJ2-3; D gene unclear. V lost 1 base, J lost 0 bases, and 9 bases lay in between. This CDR3 spans 15 amino acids. Germline assignment: CDR1 SGHKS and CDR2 YYEKEE (reference sequence). The CDR3 loop reads CASSLSPSSTDTQYF. The CDR3 DNA reads as TGTGCCAGCAGCTTGTCTCCGTCTAGCACAGATACGCAGTATTTT.

The genes are TRBV7-6 and TRBJ2-6; 10 positions agree with TRBD1. CDR1 SGHVS and CDR2 FNYEAQ come from the germline V gene. V was pared by 1 base and J by 0 bases, with 9 bases of the junction left unmatched. The CDR3 covers 20 residues. This CDR3 reads CASSLVGGTGVISGANVLTF. The CDR3 nucleotides are TGTGCCAGCAGCTTAGTGGGGGGGACAGGGGTAATCTCTGGGGCCAACGTCCTGACTTTC.

This chain links TRBV6-5 with TRBJ2-7; 8 bases are a match to TRBD1. The CDR3 runs to 15 residues. The germline gives CDR1 MNHEY, CDR2 SVGAGI. Losses at the gene ends were 5 bases for V and 2 bases for J; bases not matched to a gene: 8. CDR3 protein: CASSTLTGEAYEQYF. The CDR3 DNA follows: TGTGCCAGCAGTACCCTGACAGGGGAGGCCTACGAGCAGTACTTC.

V usage is TRBV7-2 and J usage is TRBJ2-2, with TRBD2 matching 8 bases. The V gene's germline CDR1 is SGHTA and CDR2 FQGNSA. Losses at the gene ends were 5 bases for V and 4 bases for J; bases not matched to a gene: 6. The CDR3 spans 15 residues. As DNA, the CDR3 is TGTGCCAGCAGCCTACTCGGGGGGGCCACCGGGGAGCTGTTTTTT. Translated, it gives CASSLLGGATGELFF.

The V and J genes are TRBV15 and TRBJ2-1, with D maybe TRBD2 (6 bases). Between the trimmed V and J ends, which lost 3 bases and 6 bases, there was a span of 18 bases. The CDR3 extends over 16 amino acids. The V gene's germline CDR1 is LNHNV and CDR2 YYDKDF (reference sequence). CDR3 sequence: CATSRFSTLGGNEQFF. CDR3 nucleotide sequence: TGTGCCACCAGCAGGTTTTCGACTCTGGGGGGCAATGAGCAGTTCTTC.

A single count supports this clone. The J gene is TRBJ1-2, the V gene TRBV2, with 7 bases lining up with TRBD1. J gave up 5 bases and V 10 bases, and 10 bases lay outside the gene matches. The length of the CDR3 is 13 residues. Per germline, CDR1 SNHLY and CDR2 FYNNEI. The CDR3 here is CATRLRTGYGYTF. The CDR3 DNA follows: TGTGCCACGCGCCTTAGGACAGGATATGGCTACACCTTC. The variable domain in full, completed from reference TRBV2 and TRBJ1-2, reads EPEVTQTPSHQVTQMGQEVILRCVPISNHLYFYWYRQILGQKVEFLVSFYNNEISEKSEIFDDQFSVERPDGSNFTLKIRSTKLEDSAMYFCATRLRTGYGYTFGSGTRLTVV.

The chain joins TRBV30 to TRBJ1-1, with 8 nucleotides matching TRBD1. Trimming took 3 bases from V and 4 from J; bases not matched to a gene: 10. CDR1 is GTSNPN, CDR2 SVGIG, per germline (reference sequence). The CDR3 length is 15 residues. The CDR3 spells CAWRTAGGAVTEAFF. The CDR3 DNA is TGTGCCTGGAGAACCGCAGGGGGCGCGGTCACTGAAGCTTTCTTT.

The count of this clone is one. The chain links TRBV5-1 to TRBJ2-5; 9 positions agree with TRBD2. Trimming cost V 2 bases and J 2 bases; bases outside gene matches: 7. CDR1 is SGHRS, CDR2 YFSETQ, per germline. This CDR3 is 16 amino acids long. CDR3 in amino acids: CASSFPSGARQETQYF. The CDR3 DNA follows: TGCGCCAGCAGCTTCCCTAGCGGGGCGAGACAAGAGACCCAGTACTTC.

V is TRBV18 and J is TRBJ1-1, with D perhaps matching TRBD1 (5 bases). The germline V and J ends were trimmed by 2 bases and 6 bases, with 16 bases remaining between them. Germline CDR1 reads KGHSH; CDR2 reads LQKENI. The length of the CDR3 is 15 residues. The CDR3 region is CASSPNLGVVAEAFF. The CDR3 DNA sequence: TGTGCCAGCTCACCAAATTTAGGGGTTGTGGCTGAAGCTTTCTTT.

The chain recombines TRBV5-1 with TRBJ2-7; the D is unclear. The germline V gene encodes CDR1 SGHRS and CDR2 YFSETQ. Trimming removed 0 bases at V and 7 bases at J, with 11 bases between. The CDR3 is 13 amino acids. This CDR3 is CASSLVPLWEQYF. The CDR3, as DNA: TGCGCCAGCAGCTTGGTCCCACTTTGGGAGCAGTACTTC.

This chain joins TRBV11-3 and TRBJ2-5; 9 nucleotides align to TRBD2. Germline loops: CDR1 SGHNT, CDR2 YENEEA. This CDR3 spans 15 amino acids. With V trimmed by 5 bases and J by 5 bases, 9 bases remained unmatched. The DNA for the CDR3 is TGTGCCAGCAGCCCGGGACTAGCCGCGGGGGAGACCCAGTACTTC. Its translation is CASSPGLAAGETQYF. The full variable domain, in which reference TRBV11-3 and TRBJ2-5 provide the parts outside the CDR3, is EAGVVQSPRYKIIEKKQPVAFWCNPISGHNTLYWYLQNLGQGPELLIRYENEEAVDDSQLPKDRFSAERLKGVDSTLKIQPAELGDSAVYLCASSPGLAAGETQYFGPGTRLLVL.

The chain couples TRBV5-6 to TRBJ1-2; D call uncertain. Per germline, CDR1 SGHDT and CDR2 YYEEEE. CDR3 length: 12 amino acids. The ends were cut back, 1 base at V and 12 bases at J, with 13 bases in the middle. CDR3 residues: CASSLLETGDTF. The CDR3 DNA reads TGTGCCAGCAGCTTGTTGGAAACCGGGGACACCTTC.

This chain uses TRBV27 with TRBJ2-1; 8 bases line up with TRBD2. CDR3 size: 14 residues. Trimming cost V 9 bases and J 4 bases; bases outside gene matches: 8. Germline values: CDR1 MNHEY, CDR2 SMNVEV (reference sequence). In DNA, the CDR3 is TGTGCCAGTGGCCGCGGGGGGCGATACAATGAGCAGTTCTTC. It is translated as CASGRGGRYNEQFF.

This clone was seen once. The gene calls are TRBV5-8 and TRBJ1-2; TRBD1 matches 7 bases. The CDR3 contains 14 residues. Looked up from germline, CDR1 is SGHTS and CDR2 is YDEGEE. V dropped 6 bases and J dropped 8; count of bases not matched to a gene: 13. The CDR3 loop reads CASNRGQLREGYTF. In DNA, the CDR3 is TGTGCCAGCAACAGGGGACAACTCCGCGAAGGCTACACCTTC.

The genes are TRBV6-2 or TRBV6-3 and TRBJ1-2; tentatively, D is TRBD1 (5 bases). The CDR3 sequence is 15 residues long. CDR1 and CDR2 from the germline V gene are MNHEY and SVGEGT. V was shortened by 2 bases and J by 4 bases, with 14 bases between the two germline ends. The CDR3 protein is CASSYELDTRYGYTF. The CDR3 nucleotides read TGTGCCAGCAGTTACGAGTTGGACACCCGCTATGGCTACACCTTC.

The CDR3 spells CASSLPLSTQYF. For the CDR3, the DNA is TGTGCCAGCAGTTTGCCTCTGAGCACGCAGTATTTT. This chain connects TRBV12-3 or TRBV12-4 to TRBJ2-3; D ambiguous. The CDR3 contains 12 residues. Trimming removed 3 bases at V and 9 bases at J, with 10 bases between.

This chain uses TRBV7-2 with TRBJ1-6; TRBD1 might be the D (6 bases). V was trimmed by 3 bases and J by 6 bases, leaving 12 bases between them. From germline, CDR1 is SGHTA and CDR2 FQGNSA. This CDR3 region has 15 residues. The CDR3 DNA reads as TGTGCCAGCAGCTTCCTACAGGGAGCTAATTCACCCCTCCACTTT. Translated, it gives CASSFLQGANSPLHF.

The J gene is TRBJ2-7, the V gene TRBV5-6, with TRBD1 identical over 8 bases. Looked up from germline, CDR1 is SGHDT and CDR2 is YYEEEE. CDR3 length: 15 residues. J lost 3 bases, V lost 1 base, and 6 bases had no gene match. The CDR3 is CASSLRQGKSYEQYF. The CDR3 coding sequence is TGTGCCAGCAGCTTGAGACAGGGGAAGAGCTACGAGCAGTACTTC.

In its sample, this clone was seen a few times. The chain carries TRBV6-5 and TRBJ1-2, with D possibly being TRBD1 (5 bases). The CDR3 covers 12 residues. Trimming left V 4 bases short and J 8 bases short, with 11 bases between. CDR1 is MNHEY, CDR2 SVGAGI, per germline. The CDR3 protein is CASSFQGYGYTF. In nucleotides, the CDR3 is TGTGCCAGCAGTTTTCAGGGTTACGGCTACACCTTC.

The V call is TRBV4-2, the J call TRBJ1-1; no definite D call. The V gene's germline CDR1 is LGHNA and CDR2 YNFKEQ. V lost 4 bases, J lost 5 bases, and 11 bases lay in between. The CDR3 extends over 13 amino acids. In nucleotides, the CDR3 is TGTGCCAGCAGCCCGGTAAGGCGGACTGAAGCTTTCTTT. Protein: CASSPVRRTEAFF.

V is TRBV5-1 and J is TRBJ1-2, with 10 positions matching TRBD1. The length of the CDR3 is 15 residues. Per germline, CDR1 SGHRS and CDR2 YFSETQ. Trimming at V came to 4 bases and at J to 8 bases, leaving 11 bases not matched to a gene. CDR3 sequence reads: CASSPSGQGLRGYTF. CDR3 nucleotide sequence: TGCGCCAGCAGCCCCTCGGGACAGGGGCTCCGGGGCTACACCTTC.

The CDR3 nucleotides read TGTGCCAGCAGCCCCCCGCGGGGGGGGTATGAAAAACTGTTTTTT. This translates into CASSPPRGGYEKLFF. This sequence joins TRBV2 and TRBJ1-4; D possibly corresponds to TRBD1 (5 bases). The germline V gene encodes CDR1 SNHLY and CDR2 FYNNEI. The CDR3 extends over 15 amino acids. Trimming took 6 bases from V and 6 from J, leaving 17 bases between them.

This clone has only one observation. CDR3 amino acids: CASSFLSSYYGYTF. The CDR3, as DNA: TGTGCCAGCAGCTTTTTGTCTAGTTACTATGGCTACACCTTC. The chain carries TRBV7-2 and TRBJ1-2; D is undetermined. CDR3 length: 14 residues. V lost 3 bases, J lost 3 bases, and 11 bases lay in between. CDR1 SGHTA and CDR2 FQGNSA come from the germline V gene.